The 27 T cell receptor beta chains below were found in one sample sequenced in a study of blood T cell repertoires in COVID-19. Profiling relied on immunoSEQ multiplex PCR, and the TCRdb table lists in-frame clones only, not all of them. The table lists roughly 330,000 clones, 88% of them singletons. Material for sequencing was PBMCs or T cells enriched from blood (not recorded which). Receptor source: a man under 40 who had recovered from COVID-19.

This sequence joins TRBV9 and TRBJ2-1; D perhaps matches TRBD2 (5 bases). V lost 0 bases and J 1 base, leaving 5 bases between the germline ends. Germline lookup yields CDR1 SGDLS and CDR2 YYNGEE. The CDR3 spans 14 residues. In nucleotides, the CDR3 is TGTGCCAGCAGCGTAGCGGGGTCCTACAATGAGCAGTTCTTC. Protein: CASSVAGSYNEQFF.

The J gene is TRBJ1-5, the V gene TRBV7-2, with D hard to call. Germline lookup yields CDR1 SGHTA and CDR2 FQGNSA. V was shortened by 5 bases and J by 0 bases, with 11 bases between the two germline ends. The CDR3 length is 15 residues. The CDR3 protein is CASSTETNSNQPQHF. Written as DNA, the CDR3 is TGTGCCAGCAGCACCGAAACAAATAGCAATCAGCCCCAGCATTTT.

V usage is TRBV2 and J usage is TRBJ1-5, with 10 bases aligning to TRBD1. The ends lost 7 bases at V and 5 bases at J; junction bases unmatched: 5. Per the germline V gene, CDR1 is SNHLY and CDR2 is FYNNEI. The CDR3 covers 14 residues. CDR3 region: CASTGQGGYQPQHF. For the CDR3, the DNA is TGTGCCAGCACTGGACAGGGGGGCTATCAGCCCCAGCATTTT.

The rearrangement uses TRBV28 and TRBJ1-1; no clear D. CDR3 length equals 14 residues. Germline loops: CDR1 MDHEN, CDR2 SYDVKM. V lost 4 bases, J lost 8 bases, and 17 bases lay in between. In DNA, the CDR3 is TGTGCCAGCAGTTCCCCCCCGGGGTCCTTAGAAGCTTTCTTT. Its protein product is CASSSPPGSLEAFF.

The V call is TRBV6-1, the J call TRBJ1-2; D is perhaps TRBD1 (5 bases). V was pared by 3 bases and J by 4 bases, with 15 bases between. CDR3 size: 15 residues. Germline V lookup: CDR1 MNHNS, CDR2 SASEGT. CDR3 nucleotides: TGTGCCAGCAGTGATGAAAGGGGTTGGGGCTATGGCTACACCTTC. This gives the protein CASSDERGWGYGYTF.

The genes are TRBV10-3 and TRBJ1-2; D call uncertain. V was shortened by 0 bases and J by 0 bases, with 11 bases between the two germline ends. Germline-derived CDR1 and CDR2 are ENHRY and SYGVKD. CDR3 length equals 16 residues. The CDR3 DNA is TGTGCCATCAGTGAGTCCTGGGCGTTAGCTAACTATGGCTACACCTTC. Encoded protein: CAISESWALANYGYTF.

V usage is TRBV14 and J usage is TRBJ1-4, with D hard to call. CDR1 SGHDN and CDR2 FVKESK come from the germline V gene. V was shortened by 1 base and J by 3 bases, with 21 bases between the two germline ends. The CDR3 has 19 residues. CDR3 residues: CASSQGLAARREPNEKLFF. The CDR3 nucleotides are TGTGCCAGCAGCCAAGGGCTCGCGGCCCGACGAGAGCCTAATGAAAAACTGTTTTTT.

This chain joins TRBV7-8 and TRBJ2-1; 14 positions match TRBD2. The CDR3 length is 20 residues. Germline V gives CDR1 SGHVS, CDR2 FQNEAQ. Trimming at V came to 5 bases and at J to 0 bases, leaving 12 bases not matched to a gene. CDR3: CASSRVWTSGGSSSYNEQFF. In nucleotides, the CDR3 is TGTGCCAGCAGCCGAGTCTGGACTAGCGGGGGGTCCAGCTCCTACAATGAGCAGTTCTTC.

The rearrangement joins TRBV28 to TRBJ1-1, with 8 bases identical to TRBD1. The junction had 6 bases not matched to a gene; V was cut back by 3 bases and J by 0 bases. The germline gives CDR1 MDHEN, CDR2 SYDVKM. CDR3 length equals 16 residues. This chain's CDR3 is CASSFPPTGVNTEAFF. The CDR3 DNA reads TGTGCCAGCAGTTTCCCCCCGACAGGGGTGAACACTGAAGCTTTCTTT.

The chain has TRBV14 and TRBJ2-7, with TRBD1 as a possible D gene (6 bases). CDR3 size: 16 residues. With 5 bases removed from V and 2 bases from J, the gap between germline ends came to 19 bases. CDR1 and CDR2 from the germline V gene are SGHDN and FVKESK. CDR3 nucleotide sequence: TGTGCCAGCAGCGGACCCGGGACAACCTTTCCCTACGAGCAGTACTTC. Its translation: CASSGPGTTFPYEQYF.

This chain connects TRBV18 to TRBJ1-6; 8 nucleotides agree with TRBD1. Unmatched junction bases numbered 7, after V lost 1 base and J lost 8 bases. CDR3 length equals 16 residues. The germline V gene has CDR1 KGHSH and CDR2 LQKENI. CDR3 region: CASSPQLGTGDSPLHF. CDR3 nucleotides: TGTGCCAGCTCACCACAGCTAGGGACAGGCGATTCACCCCTCCACTTT.

In its sample, this clone was seen a few times. The chain is built from TRBV2 and TRBJ2-5, with 8 bases lining up with TRBD2. Germline CDR1 SNHLY, CDR2 FYNNEI. V shed 8 bases, J shed 4 bases, and the junction held 3 bases outside the gene matches. The CDR3 extends over 12 amino acids. CDR3 protein: CASFREGETQYF. DNA for the CDR3: TGTGCCAGCTTTCGGGAGGGAGAGACCCAGTACTTC.

The chain uses TRBV7-9 and TRBJ1-2; TRBD1 is a possible D gene (5 bases). The CDR3 spans 13 residues. Germline V gives CDR1 SEHNR, CDR2 FQNEAQ (reference sequence). Trimming pared 3 bases from V and 1 base from J, leaving 6 bases between. The CDR3 sequence is CASSFDSNYGYTF. The DNA for the CDR3 is TGTGCCAGCAGCTTTGACAGTAACTATGGCTACACCTTC.

The CDR3 bases are TGTGCCAGCAGTTACCCCATCTCCGGGGACAGGGAATTTTACGAGCAGTACTTC. This encodes CASSYPISGDREFYEQYF. This chain links TRBV6-2 or TRBV6-3 with TRBJ2-7, with 9 bases aligning to TRBD1. Germline V CDR1 and CDR2: MNHEY, SVGEGT. Unmatched junction bases numbered 15, after V lost 2 bases and J lost 4 bases. This CDR3 comprises 18 residues.

The chain combines TRBV9 with TRBJ1-4; TRBD1 might be the D (5 bases). Deletions cut 7 bases from V and 6 bases from J, with 16 bases between. CDR1 is SGDLS, CDR2 YYNGEE, per germline. The CDR3 spans 14 residues. CDR3 sequence: CASAPGAGDEKLFF. The DNA for the CDR3 is TGTGCCAGCGCCCCCGGAGCGGGGGATGAAAAACTGTTTTTT. Together with reference TRBV9 and TRBJ1-4, the CDR3 gives the full variable domain: DSGVTQTPKHLITATGQRVTLRCSPRSGDLSVYWYQQSLDQGLQFLIQYYNGEERAKGNILERFSAQQFPDLHSELNLSSLELGDSALYFCASAPGAGDEKLFFGSGTQLSVL.

This sequence joins TRBV30 and TRBJ1-4; tentative D call: TRBD1 (6 bases). V lost 3 bases, J lost 0 bases, and 23 bases lay in between. Germline values: CDR1 GTSNPN, CDR2 SVGIG (reference sequence). The CDR3 runs 19 residues. CDR3 amino acids: CAWSIDRDKRFATNEKLFF. DNA for the CDR3: TGTGCCTGGAGCATCGACCGGGACAAACGATTCGCAACTAATGAAAAACTGTTTTTT.

The chain joins TRBV24-1 to TRBJ2-3; 9 nucleotides line up with TRBD2. V gave up 4 bases and J gave up 0 bases; unmatched junction bases: 4. This CDR3 region has 16 residues. Germline V gene lookup returns CDR1 KGHDR and CDR2 SFDVKD. The CDR3 here is CATSDPLAGSTDTQYF. CDR3 nucleotide sequence: TGTGCCACCAGTGACCCTCTAGCGGGGAGCACAGATACGCAGTATTTT.

V usage is TRBV6-5 and J usage is TRBJ1-2, with a possible D match to TRBD1 (5 bases). The CDR3 is made up of 14 amino acids. Germline V CDR1 and CDR2: MNHEY, SVGAGI. V shed 2 bases and J shed 8 bases, with 15 bases lying between them. CDR3 DNA: TGTGCCAGCAGTTACGATGGGCGGGACCCCGGCTACACCTTC. Its protein is CASSYDGRDPGYTF.

The chain links TRBV28 to TRBJ2-5, with a weak D call TRBD1 (6 bases). CDR1 MDHEN and CDR2 SYDVKM come from the germline V gene. V gave up 6 bases and J gave up 2 bases, with 22 bases separating them. The CDR3 contains 17 residues. The CDR3 DNA sequence: TGTGCCAGCAGGTTACAGGGAACAGGCTTACTACAAGAGACCCAGTACTTC. This sequence encodes CASRLQGTGLLQETQYF.

V gene TRBV3-1 (or the pseudogene TRBV3-2) combines with J gene TRBJ2-2, with a weak D call TRBD2 (5 bases). There are 13 residues in the CDR3. The V end lost 1 base, the J end lost 6 bases, and 6 bases lay between the germline ends. Germline V CDR1 and CDR2: LGHDT, YNNKEL (reference sequence). The CDR3 spells CASSQAGSGELFF. DNA of the CDR3: TGTGCCAGCAGCCAAGCGGGGTCCGGGGAGCTGTTTTTT.

J is TRBJ2-1 and V is TRBV4-1; the D gene is possibly TRBD1 (5 bases). Trimming removed 2 bases at V and 5 bases at J, with 13 bases between. The germline gives CDR1 MGHRA, CDR2 YSYEKL. CDR3 length: 15 residues. The CDR3 region is CASSQTSTEDNEQFF. In DNA, the CDR3 is TGCGCCAGCAGCCAAACTTCGACAGAGGACAATGAGCAGTTCTTC.

This rearrangement joins TRBV9 to TRBJ2-1; 11 nucleotides match TRBD1. The CDR3 has 15 residues. Germline assignment: CDR1 SGDLS and CDR2 YYNGEE. V was clipped by 3 bases and J by 2 bases; unmatched bases: 1. The CDR3 DNA sequence: TGTGCCAGCAGCGGGGGACAGGGGGCCTACAATGAGCAGTTCTTC. Its protein is CASSGGQGAYNEQFF. The complete variable domain, with remaining parts taken from reference TRBV9 and TRBJ2-1, reads DSGVTQTPKHLITATGQRVTLRCSPRSGDLSVYWYQQSLDQGLQFLIQYYNGEERAKGNILERFSAQQFPDLHSELNLSSLELGDSALYFCASSGGQGAYNEQFFGPGTRLTVL.

The rearrangement joins TRBV7-2 to TRBJ1-3; D is ambiguous. Germline assignment: CDR1 SGHTA and CDR2 FQGNSA. Trimming removed 6 bases at V and 0 bases at J, with 9 bases between. CDR3 length: 14 residues. This chain's CDR3 is CASSPGSSGNTIYF. CDR3 nucleotide sequence: TGTGCCAGCAGTCCGGGTTCCTCTGGAAACACCATATATTTT.

The chain joins TRBV4-1 to TRBJ2-1, with 8 bases matching TRBD1. CDR1 and CDR2 from the germline V gene are MGHRA and YSYEKL. The CDR3 totals 14 residues. Germline trimming cut 1 base from V and 8 bases from J; bases unmatched to any gene: 4. CDR3 DNA: TGCGCCAGCAGCCAAGGGACAGGGTGGGATGAGCAGTTCTTC. It specifies CASSQGTGWDEQFF.

This rearrangement joins TRBV27 to TRBJ2-1; 8 bases line up with TRBD2. Trimming removed 1 base from V and 8 bases from J; junction bases left unmatched: 7. This CDR3 spans 15 amino acids. The germline gives CDR1 MNHEY, CDR2 SMNVEV (reference sequence). CDR3 nucleotides: TGTGCCAGCAGTTTATATCCGGCGGGGGGCGATGAGCAGTTCTTC. Translated, it gives CASSLYPAGGDEQFF.

This clone has more than one count but fewer than ten. The chain employs TRBV7-2 and TRBJ2-3; weak D call: TRBD2 (7 bases). This CDR3 is built from 14 residues. V shed 5 bases and J shed 5 bases, with 14 bases lying between them. Germline V gene lookup returns CDR1 SGHTA and CDR2 FQGNSA. The CDR3, as DNA: TGTGCCAGCAGCCCGGGGGGCGGGGTAGATACGCAGTATTTT. As protein: CASSPGGGVDTQYF.

The gene calls are TRBV6-5 and TRBJ2-7, with TRBD1 matching 11 bases. The germline gives CDR1 MNHEY, CDR2 SVGAGI. CDR3 length: 15 amino acids. The V gene end was trimmed by 5 bases and the J gene end by 7 bases; junction bases not matched to a gene: 10. The CDR3 DNA sequence: TGTGCCAGCAGTCTCCCGGGACAGGGGGGTCTAGAGCAGTACTTC. This codes for CASSLPGQGGLEQYF.